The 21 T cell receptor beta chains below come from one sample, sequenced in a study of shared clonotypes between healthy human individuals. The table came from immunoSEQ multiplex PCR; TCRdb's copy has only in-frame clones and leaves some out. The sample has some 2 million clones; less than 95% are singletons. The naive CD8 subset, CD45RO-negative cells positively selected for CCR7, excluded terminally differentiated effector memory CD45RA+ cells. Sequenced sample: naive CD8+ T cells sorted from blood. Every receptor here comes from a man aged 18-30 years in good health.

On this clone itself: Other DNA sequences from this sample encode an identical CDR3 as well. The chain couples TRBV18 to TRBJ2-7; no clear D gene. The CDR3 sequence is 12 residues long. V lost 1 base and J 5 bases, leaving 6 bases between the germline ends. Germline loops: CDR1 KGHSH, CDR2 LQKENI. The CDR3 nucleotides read TGTGCCAGCTCACCACTTGGGCACGAGCAGTACTTC. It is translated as CASSPLGHEQYF.

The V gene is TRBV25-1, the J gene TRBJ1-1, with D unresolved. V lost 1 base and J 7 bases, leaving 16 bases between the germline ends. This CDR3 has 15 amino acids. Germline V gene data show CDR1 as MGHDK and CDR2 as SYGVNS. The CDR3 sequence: CASSESGEWAIEAFF. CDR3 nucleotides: TGTGCCAGCAGTGAATCTGGGGAGTGGGCAATTGAAGCTTTCTTT.

DNA for the CDR3: TGTGCCAGCAGTATAACAGGGGCCCTCTATGGCTACACCTTC. Translation: CASSITGALYGYTF. The rearrangement links TRBV27 to TRBJ1-2, with 7 bases fitting TRBD1. Germline V CDR1 and CDR2: MNHEY, SMNVEV (reference sequence). The CDR3 is 14 residues long. The V segment lost 5 bases and the J segment 4 bases; nucleotides outside the gene matches: 7.

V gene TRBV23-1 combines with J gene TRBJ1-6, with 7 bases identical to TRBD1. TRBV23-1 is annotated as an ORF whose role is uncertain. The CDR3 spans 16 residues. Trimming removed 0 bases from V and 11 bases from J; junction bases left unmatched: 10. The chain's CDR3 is CASSQSRAGGRTPLHF. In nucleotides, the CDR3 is TGCGCCAGCAGTCAATCGAGGGCAGGGGGGCGCACACCCCTCCACTTT.

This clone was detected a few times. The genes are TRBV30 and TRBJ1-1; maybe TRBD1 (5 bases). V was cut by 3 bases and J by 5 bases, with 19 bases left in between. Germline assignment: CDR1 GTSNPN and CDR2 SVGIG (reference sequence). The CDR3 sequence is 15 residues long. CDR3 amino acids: CAWSPSDMWGTEAFF. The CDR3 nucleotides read TGTGCCTGGAGCCCCAGCGACATGTGGGGGACTGAAGCTTTCTTT. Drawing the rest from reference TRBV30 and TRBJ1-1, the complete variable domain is SQTIHQWPATLVQPVGSPLSLECTVEGTSNPNLYWYRQAAGRGLQLLFYSVGIGQISSEVPQNLSASRPQDRQFILSSKKLLLSDSGFYLCAWSPSDMWGTEAFFGQGTRLTVV.

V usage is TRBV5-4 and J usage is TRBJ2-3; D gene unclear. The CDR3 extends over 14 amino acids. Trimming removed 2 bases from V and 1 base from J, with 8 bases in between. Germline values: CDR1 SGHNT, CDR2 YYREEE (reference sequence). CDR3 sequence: CASSFGVGTDTQYF. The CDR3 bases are TGTGCCAGCAGCTTTGGTGTTGGCACAGATACGCAGTATTTT.

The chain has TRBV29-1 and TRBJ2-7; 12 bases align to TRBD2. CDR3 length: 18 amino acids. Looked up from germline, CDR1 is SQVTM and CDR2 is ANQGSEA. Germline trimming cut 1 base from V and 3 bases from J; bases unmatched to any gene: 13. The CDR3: CSVEVVGLAGTGIYEQYF. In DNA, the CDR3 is TGCAGCGTTGAAGTGGTAGGACTAGCGGGAACAGGTATCTACGAGCAGTACTTC.

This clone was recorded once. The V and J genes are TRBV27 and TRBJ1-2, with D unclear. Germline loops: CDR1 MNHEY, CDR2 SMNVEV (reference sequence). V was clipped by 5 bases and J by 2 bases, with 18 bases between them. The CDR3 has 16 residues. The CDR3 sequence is CASSPSFGTENYGYTF. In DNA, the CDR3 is TGTGCCAGCAGTCCTTCTTTTGGAACTGAAAACTATGGCTACACCTTC.

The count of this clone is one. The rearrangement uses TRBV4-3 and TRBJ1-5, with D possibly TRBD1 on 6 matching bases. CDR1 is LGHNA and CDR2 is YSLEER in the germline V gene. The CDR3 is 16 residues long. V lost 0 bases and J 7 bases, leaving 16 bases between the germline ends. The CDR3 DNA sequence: TGCGCCAGCAGCCAAGAAAGGACAGAGGGCTGGCAGCCCCAGCATTTT. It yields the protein CASSQERTEGWQPQHF.

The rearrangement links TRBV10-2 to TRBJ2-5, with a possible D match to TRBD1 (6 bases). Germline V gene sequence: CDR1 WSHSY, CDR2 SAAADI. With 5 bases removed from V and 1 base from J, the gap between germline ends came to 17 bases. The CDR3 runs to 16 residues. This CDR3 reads CASSLSGAKGQETQYF. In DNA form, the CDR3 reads TGCGCCAGCAGTCTTTCAGGGGCCAAGGGCCAAGAGACCCAGTACTTC.

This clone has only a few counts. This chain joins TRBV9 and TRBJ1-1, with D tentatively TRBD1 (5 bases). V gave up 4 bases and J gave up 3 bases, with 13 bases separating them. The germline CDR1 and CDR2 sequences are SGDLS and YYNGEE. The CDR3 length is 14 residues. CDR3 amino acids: CASSPKGMDTEAFF. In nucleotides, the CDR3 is TGTGCCAGCAGCCCCAAGGGGATGGACACTGAAGCTTTCTTT.

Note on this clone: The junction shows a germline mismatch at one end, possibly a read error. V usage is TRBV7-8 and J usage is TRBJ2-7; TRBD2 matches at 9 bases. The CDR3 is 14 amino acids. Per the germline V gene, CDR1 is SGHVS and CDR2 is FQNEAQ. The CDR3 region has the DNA TGTGCCAGCAGTTTAGCGGGAGTGGTGAACGAGCAGTACTTC. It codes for CASSLAGVVNEQYF.

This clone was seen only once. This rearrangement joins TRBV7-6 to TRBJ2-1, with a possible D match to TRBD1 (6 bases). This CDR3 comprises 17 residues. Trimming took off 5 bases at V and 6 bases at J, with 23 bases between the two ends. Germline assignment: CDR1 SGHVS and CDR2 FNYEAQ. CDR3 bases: TGTGCCAGCAGCCCAGGTTCCGGGACATCCGAGAGCAATGAGCAGTTCTTC. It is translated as CASSPGSGTSESNEQFF.

The CDR3 coding sequence is TGTGCCAGCAGTAACGGACAGAGTACAAAACCGCCCCTCCACTTT. This codes for CASSNGQSTKPPLHF. The chain carries TRBV6-5 and TRBJ1-6; D possibly corresponds to TRBD1 (6 bases). V gave up 5 bases and J gave up 13 bases, with 21 bases separating them. The CDR3 runs to 15 residues. The germline gives CDR1 MNHEY, CDR2 SVGAGI.

CDR3 nucleotide sequence: TGTGCCAGCAGTTTACAATCCAGCTCTTCCTACGAGCAGTACTTC. Its protein product is CASSLQSSSSYEQYF. V gene TRBV27 combines with J gene TRBJ2-7; no clear D. Between the trimmed V and J ends, which lost 2 bases and 1 base, there was a span of 12 bases. Germline CDR1 MNHEY, CDR2 SMNVEV (reference sequence). The CDR3 loop spans 15 amino acids.

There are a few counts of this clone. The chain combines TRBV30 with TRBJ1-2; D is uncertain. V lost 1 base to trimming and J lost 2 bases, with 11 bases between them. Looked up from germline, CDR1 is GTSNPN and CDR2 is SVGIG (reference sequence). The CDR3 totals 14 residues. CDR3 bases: TGTGCCTGGAGTGCGTCTGTACTGAACTATGGCTACACCTTC. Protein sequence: CAWSASVLNYGYTF.

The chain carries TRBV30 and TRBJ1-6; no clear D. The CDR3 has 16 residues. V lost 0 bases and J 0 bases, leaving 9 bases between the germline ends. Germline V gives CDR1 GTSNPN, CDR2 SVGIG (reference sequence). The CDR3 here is CAWSVELSSYNSPLHF. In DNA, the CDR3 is TGTGCCTGGAGTGTAGAGTTGAGCTCCTATAATTCACCCCTCCACTTT.

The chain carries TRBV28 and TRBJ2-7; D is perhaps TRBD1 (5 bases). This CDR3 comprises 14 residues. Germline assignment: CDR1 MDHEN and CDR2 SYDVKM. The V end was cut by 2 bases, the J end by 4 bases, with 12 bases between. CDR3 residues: CASSLIGDRYEQYF. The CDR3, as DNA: TGTGCCAGCAGTTTAATAGGGGATCGTTACGAGCAGTACTTC.

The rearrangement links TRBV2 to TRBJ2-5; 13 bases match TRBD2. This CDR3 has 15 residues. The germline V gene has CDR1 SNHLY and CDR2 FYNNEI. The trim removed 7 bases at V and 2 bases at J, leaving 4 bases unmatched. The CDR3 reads CASIPGLAGQETQYF. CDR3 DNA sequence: TGTGCCAGCATCCCGGGACTAGCGGGGCAAGAGACCCAGTACTTC.

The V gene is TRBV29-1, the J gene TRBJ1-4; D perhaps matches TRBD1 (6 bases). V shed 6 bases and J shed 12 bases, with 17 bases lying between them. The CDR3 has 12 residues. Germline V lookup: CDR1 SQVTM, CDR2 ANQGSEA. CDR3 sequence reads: CSVSGGGVELFF. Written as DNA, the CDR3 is TGCAGCGTCTCCGGAGGGGGGGTGGAACTGTTTTTT. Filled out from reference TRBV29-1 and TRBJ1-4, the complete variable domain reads SAVISQKPSRDICQRGTSLTIQCQVDSQVTMMFWYRQQPGQSLTLIATANQGSEATYESGFVIDKFPISRPNLTFSTLTVSNMSPEDSSIYLCSVSGGGVELFFGSGTQLSVL.

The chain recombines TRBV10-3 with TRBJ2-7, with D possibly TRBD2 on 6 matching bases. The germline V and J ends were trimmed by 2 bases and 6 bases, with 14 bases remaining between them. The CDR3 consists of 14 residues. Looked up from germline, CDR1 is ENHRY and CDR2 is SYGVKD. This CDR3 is CAISEGGMLGEQYF. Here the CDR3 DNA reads TGTGCCATCAGTGAGGGCGGGATGCTCGGCGAGCAGTACTTC.